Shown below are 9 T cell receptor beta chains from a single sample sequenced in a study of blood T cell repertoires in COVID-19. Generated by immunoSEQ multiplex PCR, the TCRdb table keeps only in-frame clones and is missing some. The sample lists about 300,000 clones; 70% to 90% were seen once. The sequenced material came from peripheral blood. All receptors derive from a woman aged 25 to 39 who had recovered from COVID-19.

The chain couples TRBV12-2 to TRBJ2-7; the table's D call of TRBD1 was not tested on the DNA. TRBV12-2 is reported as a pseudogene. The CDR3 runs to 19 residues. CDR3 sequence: CASRLAPQGPPRHVYEQYF. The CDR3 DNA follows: TGTGCAAGTCGCTTAGCGCCCCAGGGGCCGCCCCGCCATGTCTACGAGCAGTACTTC.

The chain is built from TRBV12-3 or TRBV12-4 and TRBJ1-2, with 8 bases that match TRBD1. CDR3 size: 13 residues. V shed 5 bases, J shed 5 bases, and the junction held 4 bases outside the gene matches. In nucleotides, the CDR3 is TGTGCCAGCAGTCCCCGACAGGGGTATGGCTACACCTTC. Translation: CASSPRQGYGYTF.

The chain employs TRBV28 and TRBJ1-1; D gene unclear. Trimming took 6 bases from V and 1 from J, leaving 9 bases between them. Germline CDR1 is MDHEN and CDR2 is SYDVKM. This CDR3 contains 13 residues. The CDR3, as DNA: TGTGCCAGCAGCCAATCCGGGAACACTGAAGCTTTCTTT. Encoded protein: CASSQSGNTEAFF. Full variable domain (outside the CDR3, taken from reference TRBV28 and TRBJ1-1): DVKVTQSSRYLVKRTGEKVFLECVQDMDHENMFWYRQDPGLGLRLIYFSYDVKMKEKGDIPEGYSVSREKKERFSLILESASTNQTSMYLCASSQSGNTEAFFGQGTRLTVV.

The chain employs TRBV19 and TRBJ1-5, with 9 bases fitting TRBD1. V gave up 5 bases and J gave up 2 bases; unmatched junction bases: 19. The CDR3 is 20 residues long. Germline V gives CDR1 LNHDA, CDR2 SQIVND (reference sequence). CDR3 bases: TGTGCCAGTAGTTCCGTGTGGACAGGGGAGACCATATTGGGCAATCAGCCCCAGCATTTT. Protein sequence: CASSSVWTGETILGNQPQHF.

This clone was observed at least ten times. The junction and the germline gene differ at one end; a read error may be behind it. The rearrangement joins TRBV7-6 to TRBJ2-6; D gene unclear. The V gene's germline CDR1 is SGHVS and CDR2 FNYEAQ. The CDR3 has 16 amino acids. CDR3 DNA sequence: TGTGCCAGCAGCATAGCCCCTCGGTCTGGGGCCAACGTCCTGACTTTC. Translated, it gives CASSIAPRSGANVLTF.

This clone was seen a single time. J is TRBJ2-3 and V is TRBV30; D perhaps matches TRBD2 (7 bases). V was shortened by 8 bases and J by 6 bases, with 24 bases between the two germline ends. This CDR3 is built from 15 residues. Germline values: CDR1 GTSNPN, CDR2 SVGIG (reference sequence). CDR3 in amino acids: CAVSGLRGIRDTQYF. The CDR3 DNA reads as TGTGCCGTTAGCGGGCTCAGGGGAATTCGGGATACGCAGTATTTT.

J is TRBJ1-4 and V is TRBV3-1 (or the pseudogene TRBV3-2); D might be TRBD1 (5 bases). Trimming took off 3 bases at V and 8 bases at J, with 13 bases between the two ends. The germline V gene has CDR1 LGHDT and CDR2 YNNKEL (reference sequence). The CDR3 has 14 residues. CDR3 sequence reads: CASSHRQIPEKLFF. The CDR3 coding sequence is TGTGCCAGCAGCCATCGACAGATACCAGAAAAACTGTTTTTT.

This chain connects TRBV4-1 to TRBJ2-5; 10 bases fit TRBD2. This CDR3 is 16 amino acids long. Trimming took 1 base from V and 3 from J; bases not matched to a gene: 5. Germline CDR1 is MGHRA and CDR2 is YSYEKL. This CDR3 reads CASSQASGGPKETQYF. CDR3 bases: TGCGCCAGCAGCCAAGCTAGCGGGGGCCCGAAAGAGACCCAGTACTTC.

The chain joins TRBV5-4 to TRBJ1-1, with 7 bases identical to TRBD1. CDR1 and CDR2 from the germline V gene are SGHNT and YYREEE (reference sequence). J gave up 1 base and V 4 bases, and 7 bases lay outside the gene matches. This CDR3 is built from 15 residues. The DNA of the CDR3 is TGTGCCAGCAGCCTGGACAGGTTACAGAACACTGAAGCTTTCTTT. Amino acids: CASSLDRLQNTEAFF.